One sample yielded the 20 T cell receptor beta chains listed below, sequenced in a study of T cells in Graves' hyperthyroidism and ophthalmopathy. TCR beta CDR3 regions were amplified from RNA transcripts. During a first-round RT-PCR of the TCR CDR3, the HTBI primer set was used. MiXCR, run by TCRdb on the multiplex PCR reads, gives a single entry per CDR3 protein. The repertoire includes roughly 170,000 distinct CDR3 sequences, about 15% of them detected once, and 25% to 35% sits in the top ten. Sequences were obtained from blood. These receptors came from a woman aged 45-65 years with Graves' hyperthyroidism.

In the case of this clonotype: A junction boundary mismatches the germline segment, possibly from a read error. The chain combines TRBV5-4 with TRBJ2-7; the match to TRBD2 covers 11 bases. Germline assignment: CDR1 SGHNT and CDR2 YYREEE (reference sequence). The CDR3 consists of 18 residues. This CDR3 reads CASSTTSGSVYVGYEQYF. The CDR3 DNA is TGCGCCAGCAGCACCACTAGCGGGAGCGTGTATGTCGGCTACGAGCAGTACTTC. Using reference TRBV5-4 and TRBJ2-7 for the parts outside the CDR3, the full variable domain is ETGVTQSPTHLIKTRGQQVTLRCSSQSGHNTVSWYQQALGQGPQFIFQYYREEENGRGNFPPRFSGLQFPNYSSELNVNALELDDSALYLCASSTTSGSVYVGYEQYFGPGTRLTVT.

This clonotype has a count of ten or more. The chain couples TRBV5-1 to TRBJ1-2; D is possibly TRBD1 (6 bases). The germline V gene has CDR1 SGHRS and CDR2 YFSETQ. The CDR3 extends over 16 amino acids. Trimming shortened V by 5 bases and J by 3 bases, and 20 bases separated the two germline ends. CDR3 nucleotides: TGCGCCAGCAGGGGAGATTGGGGGCGCGCGGACTATGGCTACACCTTC. This sequence encodes CASRGDWGRADYGYTF. The complete variable domain, with remaining parts taken from reference TRBV5-1 and TRBJ1-2, reads KAGVTQTPRYLIKTRGQQVTLSCSPISGHRSVSWYQQTPGQGLQFLFEYFSETQRNKGNFPGRFSGRQFSNSRSEMNVSTLELGDSALYLCASRGDWGRADYGYTFGSGTRLTVV.

This clonotype showed up many times. The V call is TRBV25-1, the J call TRBJ2-1; D is unresolved. V lost 5 bases and J 6 bases, leaving 5 bases between the germline ends. The CDR3 is made up of 11 amino acids. CDR1 is MGHDK and CDR2 is SYGVNS in the germline V gene. The CDR3 region has the DNA TGTGCCAGCAGTTGGGGCAATGAGCAGTTCTTC. It specifies CASSWGNEQFF.

This clonotype was seen ten or more times. The rearrangement links TRBV11-2 to TRBJ2-7; 10 bases map to TRBD1. Trimming at V came to 6 bases and at J to 3 bases, leaving 8 bases not matched to a gene. Germline loops: CDR1 SGHAT, CDR2 FQNNGV. The CDR3 runs to 15 residues. In nucleotides, the CDR3 is TGTGCCAGCAGACTCCTCAGGGACAGGGGCTACGAGCAGTACTTC. Its translation: CASRLLRDRGYEQYF.

This clonotype has at least ten counts. A much larger clone is a single base away; this may be a read error. This rearrangement joins TRBV12-3 or TRBV12-4 to TRBJ1-2; 8 positions agree with TRBD1. The CDR3 has 14 residues. CDR3 sequence: CASSPGQGFYGHTF. The CDR3 DNA is TGTGCCAGCAGTCCCGGACAGGGTTTCTATGGCCACACCTTC.

This rearrangement joins TRBV6-5 to TRBJ1-1; D is ambiguous. This CDR3 comprises 15 residues. V was cut by 0 bases and J by 0 bases, with 8 bases left in between. Germline-derived CDR1 and CDR2 are MNHEY and SVGAGI. CDR3 bases: TGTGCCAGCAGTTACTCGAGAAATCTGAACACTGAAGCTTTCTTT. Translation: CASSYSRNLNTEAFF.

On this clonotype: This may come from a read error, since a much larger clone is one base off. This rearrangement joins TRBV2 to TRBJ1-1, with D maybe TRBD1 (6 bases). The CDR3 extends over 13 amino acids. Germline CDR1 is SNHLY and CDR2 is FYNNEI. The DNA of the CDR3 is TGTGCCAGCGGGGGCGGAATGAACACTAAAGCTTTCTTT. Its protein product is CASGGGMNTKAFF. Combining the CDR3 with reference TRBV2 and TRBJ1-1 gives the whole variable domain EPEVTQTPSHQVTQMGQEVILRCVPISNHLYFYWYRQILGQKVEFLVSFYNNEISEKSEIFDDQFSVERPDGSNFTLKIRSTKLEDSAMYFCASGGGMNTKAFFGQGTRLTVV.

V gene TRBV27 combines with J gene TRBJ1-5; TRBD1 matches 9 bases. This CDR3 comprises 16 residues. Losses at the gene ends were 5 bases for V and 5 bases for J; bases not matched to a gene: 10. The V gene's germline CDR1 is MNHEY and CDR2 SMNVEV (reference sequence). This chain's CDR3 is CASSGAGTGFYQPQHF. The CDR3 DNA is TGTGCCAGCAGTGGGGCTGGGACAGGGTTTTATCAGCCCCAGCATTTT.

This clonotype was found many times. This rearrangement joins TRBV5-1 to TRBJ1-2; D unclear. The V end was cut by 2 bases, the J end by 7 bases, with 12 bases between. The germline V gene encodes CDR1 SGHRS and CDR2 YFSETQ. The CDR3 length is 13 residues. Written as DNA, the CDR3 is TGCGCCAGCAGCTTCGAAGGGAGGGTTGGCTACACCTTC. This translates into CASSFEGRVGYTF.

This clonotype has at least ten counts. This sequence joins TRBV6-1 and TRBJ1-5; weak D call: TRBD1 (6 bases). Germline values: CDR1 MNHNS, CDR2 SASEGT. Trimming cost V 4 bases and J 5 bases, with 9 bases left between them. The CDR3 length is 13 residues. CDR3 nucleotides: TGTGCCAGCAGTGGGGACACCGATCAGCCCCAGCATTTT. It is translated as CASSGDTDQPQHF.

Details on this clonotype: A junction boundary mismatches the germline segment, possibly from a read error. The chain employs TRBV5-1 and TRBJ2-3; TRBD1 aligns across 7 bases. Germline CDR1 is SGHRS and CDR2 is YFSETQ. The CDR3 extends over 16 amino acids. The CDR3 region is CASSLAGTDRTDAQYF. The CDR3 DNA is TGCGCCAGCAGCTTGGCTGGGACAGACCGCACAGATGCGCAGTATTTT.

This clonotype was found many times. The chain links TRBV19 to TRBJ2-7, with 8 bases lining up with TRBD1. Germline values: CDR1 LNHDA, CDR2 SQIVND (reference sequence). The length of the CDR3 is 14 residues. V trimming: 5 bases; J trimming: 3 bases; junction bases outside the gene matches: 6. The CDR3 nucleotides read TGTGCCAGTAGTGCCTCGACAGGGGACTACGAGCAGTACTTC. The encoded protein is CASSASTGDYEQYF.

This clonotype was recorded at least ten times. The DNA for the CDR3 is TGTGCCAGCAGTTTAGGGGGACAGGGGGCGGGGTATGGCTACACCTTC. This translates into CASSLGGQGAGYGYTF. The rearrangement uses TRBV28 and TRBJ1-2, with 12 bases identical to TRBD1. The CDR3 is 16 residues long. Germline V gene data show CDR1 as MDHEN and CDR2 as SYDVKM. V lost 2 bases and J lost 5; bases outside the gene matches: 6.

This chain links TRBV11-2 with TRBJ1-6, with D unclear. The CDR3 loop spans 17 amino acids. The V gene lost 1 base and the J gene lost 0 bases, with 10 bases spanning the gap. Germline CDR1 is SGHAT and CDR2 is FQNNGV. CDR3 sequence reads: CASSLVAASSYNSPLHF. The DNA for the CDR3 is TGTGCCAGCAGCTTAGTTGCGGCGAGCTCCTATAATTCACCCCTCCACTTT.

This clonotype appeared many times. The rearrangement uses TRBV19 and TRBJ1-1, with TRBD1 matching 8 bases. J lost 3 bases, V lost 2 bases, and 2 bases had no gene match. The length of the CDR3 is 14 residues. Per germline, CDR1 LNHDA and CDR2 SQIVND (reference sequence). The CDR3: CASSIPGGHTEAFF. The CDR3 nucleotides are TGTGCCAGTAGTATACCAGGGGGCCACACTGAAGCTTTCTTT.

Turning to this clonotype: A read error is possible here, since a much larger clone lies one base away. The V call is TRBV5-1, the J call TRBJ2-5; D is uncertain. Per the germline V gene, CDR1 is SGHRS and CDR2 is YFSETQ. The CDR3 is 12 residues long. DNA for the CDR3: TGCGCCAGCAGCTTCAATCAAGGGACCCAGTACTTC. Encoded protein: CASSFNQGTQYF. The variable domain in full, completed from reference TRBV5-1 and TRBJ2-5, reads KAGVTQTPRYLIKTRGQQVTLSCSPISGHRSVSWYQQTPGQGLQFLFEYFSETQRNKGNFPGRFSGRQFSNSRSEMNVSTLELGDSALYLCASSFNQGTQYFGPGTRLLVL.

The DNA of the CDR3 is TGTGCCAGCAGGGGGGACAGGGGGCTTACTGAAGCTTTCTTT. This gives the protein CASRGDRGLTEAFF. V gene TRBV12-3 or TRBV12-4 combines with J gene TRBJ1-1; 12 bases align to TRBD1. V lost 6 bases and J lost 5; bases outside the gene matches: 4. This CDR3 is 14 amino acids long.

This clonotype appeared many times. The chain combines TRBV7-2 with TRBJ2-7, with D perhaps TRBD1 (5 bases). Trimming pared 1 base from V and 0 bases from J, leaving 13 bases between. The germline V gene has CDR1 SGHTA and CDR2 FQGNSA. This CDR3 comprises 16 residues. CDR3 nucleotides: TGTGCCAGCAGCTTAGGGGCAGGGCCCTCCTCCTACGAGCAGTACTTC. It is translated as CASSLGAGPSSYEQYF.

The chain employs TRBV5-4 and TRBJ1-2; tentative D call: TRBD1 (5 bases). This CDR3 spans 14 amino acids. Trimming shortened V by 1 base and J by 8 bases, and 15 bases separated the two germline ends. Germline CDR1 is SGHNT and CDR2 is YYREEE (reference sequence). CDR3 nucleotides: TGTGCCAGCAGCTTGATGGGCAGGTGGGGGGGCTACACCTTC. As protein: CASSLMGRWGGYTF.

This clonotype was recorded a few times. The rearrangement uses TRBV5-5 and TRBJ2-7; D unclear. V lost 2 bases and J 3 bases, leaving 12 bases between the germline ends. In germline, CDR1 is SGHKS, CDR2 YYEKEE (reference sequence). CDR3 length equals 14 residues. The CDR3 nucleotides read TGTGCCAGCAGCTTTGGGCAGGCGAGCTACGAGCAGTACTTC. Amino acid sequence: CASSFGQASYEQYF.